This T cell receptor (beta chain) is from a study of control samples from healthy donors and cancer patients (dated by TCRdb to 2018 to 2020). Regarding this clone: Its antigen is not yet known. No quality values exist for individual bases; no much larger clone is one base distant.

Libraries were constructed by the immunoSEQ multiplex PCR assay. TCRdb obtained this table from immuneACCESS and retained in-frame rearrangements with V and J assigned. These tables miss some clones; where compared with another copy, unresolved V genes account for less than half of the shortfall, and the remainder is unexplained. The sample table contains about 130,000 clones; only one count was recorded for around nine tenths of them. The ten biggest clones cover roughly 3.4% of the sample. Sequencing was carried out using blood. This receptor was taken from a man over 45 in good health.

This receptor carries the CDR3 CASSLRYQPQHF. DNA sequence: TGTGCCAGTAGTTTAAGGTATCAGCCCCAGCATTTT. The chain joins TRBV19 to TRBJ1-5, with the D gene too uncertain to name. V and J lose 5 bases and 5 bases, and a span of 7 bases separates them. CDR1 is given as LNHDA and CDR2 as SQIVND, both from the germline V gene (reference sequence). The CDR3 starts with the cysteine, ends with the phenylalanine, and has 12 residues. The kept DNA is CDR3 alone, 36 bases in frame from the first base.